A single sample is the source of the 31 T cell receptor beta chains below, sequenced in a study of T-cell memory formation after mild COVID-19. TCRdb redid the calling of the 5' RACE reads with MiXCR, one entry per CDR3 protein. The sample has under 110,000 distinct CDR3 sequences; approximately 13% are singletons. Sequences were obtained from PBMCs or a T cell subset sorted from them (not recorded which). Every receptor here comes from an adult woman who had mild COVID-19 (a few samples of this study predate the infection). Cell type and time point are not known.

This clonotype has ten or more counts. The CDR3 DNA follows: TGCGCCAGCAGCTTGATCGAGGGGATGACGGAGACCCAGTACTTC. Its protein product is CASSLIEGMTETQYF. The rearrangement joins TRBV5-1 to TRBJ2-5; D is possibly TRBD1 or TRBD2 (5 bases each). Trimming shortened V by 1 base and J by 5 bases, and 15 bases separated the two germline ends. The CDR3 covers 15 residues. Germline CDR1 reads SGHRS; CDR2 reads YFSETQ.

This clonotype was found many times. The chain uses TRBV5-1 and TRBJ2-3; perhaps TRBD1 as D (6 bases). The CDR3 is made up of 14 amino acids. V shed 4 bases and J shed 3 bases, with 12 bases lying between them. Germline values: CDR1 SGHRS, CDR2 YFSETQ. The CDR3 sequence: CASSQGTRTDTQYF. As DNA, the CDR3 is TGCGCCAGCAGCCAGGGGACAAGGACAGATACGCAGTATTTT. The full variable domain, with the rest looked up from reference TRBV5-1 and TRBJ2-3, is KAGVTQTPRYLIKTRGQQVTLSCSPISGHRSVSWYQQTPGQGLQFLFEYFSETQRNKGNFPGRFSGRQFSNSRSEMNVSTLELGDSALYLCASSQGTRTDTQYFGPGTRLTVL.

Ten or more counts support this clonotype. This rearrangement joins TRBV7-6 to TRBJ2-7; TRBD2 matches at 7 bases. Germline V gives CDR1 SGHVS, CDR2 FNYEAQ. The ends lost 5 bases at V and 0 bases at J; junction bases unmatched: 13. This CDR3 comprises 17 residues. The DNA for the CDR3 is TGTGCCAGCAGCCTAGAGGCGTCAGGGAGGGCCTCCTACGAGCAGTACTTC. It translates to CASSLEASGRASYEQYF.

The table lists this clonotype with a few counts. This sequence joins TRBV3-1 and TRBJ2-3; perhaps TRBD2 as D (6 bases). The CDR3 contains 14 residues. Trimming shortened V by 0 bases and J by 4 bases, and 8 bases separated the two germline ends. Germline V gene lookup returns CDR1 LGHDT and CDR2 YNNKEL (reference sequence). Here the CDR3 DNA reads TGTGCCAGCAGCCAAGATTCGGGAGCAGATACGCAGTATTTT. Encoded protein: CASSQDSGADTQYF.

The V call is TRBV24-1, the J call TRBJ2-2, with D tentatively TRBD1 or TRBD2 (5 bases each). The CDR3 has 17 amino acids. CDR1 is KGHDR, CDR2 SFDVKD, per germline. V shed 1 base and J shed 1 base, with 12 bases lying between them. The CDR3, as DNA: TGTGCCACCAGTGATTTTAGAGGGACCTTGAACACCGGGGAGCTGTTTTTT. Translated, it gives CATSDFRGTLNTGELFF.

This clonotype turned up a few times. V is TRBV5-1 and J is TRBJ2-1; 13 bases fit TRBD2. The CDR3 contains 17 residues. Germline V CDR1 and CDR2: SGHRS, YFSETQ. The ends lost 0 bases at V and 9 bases at J; junction bases unmatched: 9. The CDR3 sequence is CASSLGLGLAGAGEQFF. For the CDR3, the DNA is TGCGCCAGCAGCTTGGGGCTCGGACTAGCGGGAGCGGGTGAGCAGTTCTTC.

This clonotype has only a few counts. The chain carries TRBV7-9 and TRBJ2-7, with D possibly matching TRBD2 (5 bases). V lost 5 bases and J 3 bases, leaving 17 bases between the germline ends. CDR3 length: 15 amino acids. Germline values: CDR1 SEHNR, CDR2 FQNEAQ (reference sequence). The CDR3 DNA sequence: TGTGCCAGCAGCCCATTAATGGCAGGAGGCTACGAGCAGTACTTC. This encodes CASSPLMAGGYEQYF.

This clonotype has more than one count but fewer than ten. The chain links TRBV27 to TRBJ1-1; 11 bases are shared with TRBD1. V shed 6 bases and J 4 bases; nucleotides not matched to a gene: 4. This CDR3 has 14 residues. CDR1 is MNHEY, CDR2 SMNVEV, per germline (reference sequence). The CDR3 spells CASRYGQGATEAFF. CDR3 DNA: TGTGCCAGCAGATATGGACAGGGGGCCACTGAAGCTTTCTTT.

This clonotype was observed a handful of times. This rearrangement joins TRBV7-8 to TRBJ1-5; D is undetermined. This CDR3 is 14 amino acids long. V lost 7 bases and J lost 7, with 17 bases in between. CDR1 is SGHVS and CDR2 is FQNEAQ in the germline V gene. The CDR3 loop reads CASTSYGVGQPQHF. DNA for the CDR3: TGTGCCAGCACGTCGTATGGGGTTGGACAGCCCCAGCATTTT.

This rearrangement joins TRBV4-1 to TRBJ1-2; D not resolved. The CDR3 extends over 13 amino acids. Deletions cut 1 base from V and 8 bases from J, with 11 bases between. Germline CDR1 MGHRA, CDR2 YSYEKL. The CDR3 region has the DNA TGCGCCAGCAGCCAAGTGCGGGCTGACGGCTACACCTTC. It is translated as CASSQVRADGYTF.

V gene TRBV6-6 combines with J gene TRBJ2-5; TRBD2 matches 7 bases. Trimming took 2 bases from V and 3 from J; bases not matched to a gene: 6. In germline, CDR1 is MNHNY, CDR2 SVGAGI (reference sequence). CDR3 length: 15 residues. The CDR3 reads CASSYPGTIEETQYF. The CDR3 nucleotides are TGTGCCAGCAGTTACCCCGGGACTATAGAAGAGACCCAGTACTTC.

The V and J genes are TRBV4-1 and TRBJ1-2; D not resolved. The V and J ends lost 3 bases and 8 bases respectively, with 7 bases between them. CDR1 and CDR2 (germline): MGHRA, YSYEKL. CDR3 length: 11 amino acids. The CDR3 reads CASSHSTGYTF. CDR3 sequence (DNA): TGCGCCAGCAGCCACTCCACCGGCTACACCTTC.

This clonotype showed up just a few times. CDR3 coding DNA: TGTGCCAGCCTTACTGGGACAGGGGGGTATGGCTACACCTTC. Protein product: CASLTGTGGYGYTF. This chain uses TRBV2 with TRBJ1-2; TRBD1 matches at 11 bases. Germline lookup yields CDR1 SNHLY and CDR2 FYNNEI. Germline trimming cut 8 bases from V and 5 bases from J; bases unmatched to any gene: 7. The CDR3 is 14 residues long.

This clonotype showed up many times. The rearrangement joins TRBV20-1 to TRBJ2-3, with D possibly matching TRBD2 (5 bases). CDR1 and CDR2 (germline): DFQATT, SNEGSKA (reference sequence). V was shortened by 3 bases and J by 3 bases, with 16 bases between the two germline ends. The CDR3 sequence is 15 residues long. The CDR3 spells CSASIFKAETDTQYF. CDR3 in DNA: TGCAGTGCTAGCATCTTCAAAGCGGAAACAGATACGCAGTATTTT.

V gene TRBV6-2 or TRBV6-3 combines with J gene TRBJ2-7; tentatively, D is TRBD1 or TRBD2 (5 bases each). Germline V gene data show CDR1 as MNHEY and CDR2 as SVGEGT. The germline V and J ends were trimmed by 3 bases and 0 bases, with 9 bases remaining between them. The CDR3 is 14 amino acids. The CDR3 sequence is CASSYVGTSYEQYF. For the CDR3, the DNA is TGTGCCAGCAGTTATGTGGGGACCTCCTACGAGCAGTACTTC.

The CDR3 loop reads CASSLTSGRIREQFF. Written as DNA, the CDR3 is TGTGCCAGCAGCCTGACTAGCGGGAGGATTCGTGAGCAGTTCTTC. The rearrangement joins TRBV7-6 to TRBJ2-1; TRBD2 matches at 13 bases. Germline lookup yields CDR1 SGHVS and CDR2 FNYEAQ. The CDR3 contains 15 residues. The junction had 7 bases not matched to a gene; V was cut back by 5 bases and J by 9 bases.

CDR3 in DNA: TGCAGTGCTACCAACAGGGAAGGTACAGATACGCAGTATTTT. Its translation is CSATNREGTDTQYF. The chain links TRBV20-1 to TRBJ2-3, with D possibly matching TRBD1 (6 bases). Germline V CDR1 and CDR2: DFQATT, SNEGSKA (reference sequence). Trimming shortened V by 4 bases and J by 3 bases, and 14 bases separated the two germline ends. The CDR3 totals 14 residues.

This clonotype was seen a few times. This sequence joins TRBV13 and TRBJ2-7; a possible D gene is TRBD1 (5 bases). The CDR3 totals 12 residues. V shed 1 base and J shed 5 bases, with 6 bases lying between them. CDR1 PRHDT and CDR2 FYEKMQ come from the germline V gene (reference sequence). This CDR3 is CASSLVRDEQYF. Written as DNA, the CDR3 is TGTGCCAGCAGCTTAGTCAGGGACGAGCAGTACTTC. The full variable domain, rest sourced from reference TRBV13 and TRBJ2-7, is AAGVIQSPRHLIKEKRETATLKCYPIPRHDTVYWYQQGPGQDPQFLISFYEKMQSDKGSIPDRFSAQQFSDYHSELNMSSLELGDSALYFCASSLVRDEQYFGPGTRLTVT.

There are a few counts of this clonotype. V usage is TRBV5-4 and J usage is TRBJ2-1, with 7 bases fitting TRBD2. Germline V gene data show CDR1 as SGHNT and CDR2 as YYREEE (reference sequence). V lost 1 base, J lost 9 bases, and 7 bases stayed unmatched. The CDR3 totals 14 residues. CDR3 loop: CASSLYTTGGEQFF. DNA for the CDR3: TGTGCCAGCAGCTTGTATACGACGGGAGGTGAGCAGTTCTTC.

The CDR3 loop is CASSFVGGVDEQFF. CDR3 nucleotides: TGTGCCAGCAGTTTTGTGGGGGGCGTGGATGAGCAGTTCTTC. This chain joins TRBV27 and TRBJ2-1, with D perhaps given as TRBD1 or TRBD2 (6 bases each). This CDR3 spans 14 amino acids. CDR1 is MNHEY, CDR2 SMNVEV, per germline (reference sequence). Between the trimmed V and J ends, which lost 3 bases and 8 bases, there was a span of 14 bases.

This chain uses TRBV28 with TRBJ1-4; D is unresolved. Trimming took 5 bases from V and 4 from J, leaving 11 bases between them. The germline CDR1 and CDR2 sequences are MDHEN and SYDVKM. The CDR3 length is 14 residues. This chain's CDR3 is CASSPRRGNEKLFF. The DNA for the CDR3 is TGTGCCAGCAGTCCCCGACGGGGTAATGAAAAACTGTTTTTT.

The chain is built from TRBV19 and TRBJ2-7, with 10 bases identical to TRBD2. The V gene end was trimmed by 2 bases and the J gene end by 6 bases; junction bases not matched to a gene: 4. The V gene's germline CDR1 is LNHDA and CDR2 SQIVND (reference sequence). CDR3 length: 14 residues. CDR3 in DNA: TGTGCCAGTAGTATAACTAGCGGGGCCCGCGAGCAGTACTTC. As protein: CASSITSGAREQYF.

The chain uses TRBV7-8 and TRBJ2-7; TRBD2 matches at 8 bases. Trimming took 1 base from V and 3 from J; bases not matched to a gene: 8. CDR1 and CDR2 from the germline V gene are SGHVS and FQNEAQ. The CDR3 extends over 16 amino acids. The CDR3 sequence: CASSLGGLAGVYEQYF. CDR3 sequence (DNA): TGTGCCAGCAGCTTAGGCGGGCTAGCGGGCGTCTACGAGCAGTACTTC.

The chain carries TRBV14 and TRBJ2-5, with D maybe TRBD1 (5 bases). The V gene's germline CDR1 is SGHDN and CDR2 FVKESK. V was cut by 1 base and J by 10 bases, with 7 bases left in between. There are 11 residues in the CDR3. CDR3 region: CASSQGGDQYF. The CDR3 DNA follows: TGTGCCAGCAGCCAAGGGGGCGACCAGTACTTC.

The sample holds a few counts of this clonotype. This chain joins TRBV25-1 and TRBJ2-1; D tentatively fits TRBD1 or TRBD2 (5 bases each). The germline V gene has CDR1 MGHDK and CDR2 SYGVNS. The V and J ends lost 4 bases and 9 bases respectively, with 10 bases between them. The CDR3 spans 12 residues. The CDR3 DNA is TGTGCCAGCAGTGGGGCCGGGACTGAGCAGTTCTTC. It yields the protein CASSGAGTEQFF.

The chain joins TRBV6-6 to TRBJ1-5; D gene uncertain. In germline, CDR1 is MNHNY, CDR2 SVGAGI (reference sequence). The V gene lost 8 bases and the J gene lost 4 bases, with 9 bases spanning the gap. The CDR3 spans 12 residues. DNA for the CDR3: TGTGCCAGCGATAACACTAATCAGCCCCAGCATTTT. This translates into CASDNTNQPQHF.

This clonotype was observed a few times. The rearrangement uses TRBV20-1 and TRBJ2-1; D is uncertain. This CDR3 is 16 amino acids long. Germline assignment: CDR1 DFQATT and CDR2 SNEGSKA (reference sequence). Between the trimmed V and J ends, which lost 0 bases and 6 bases, there was a span of 18 bases. CDR3 amino acids: CSARDTLGWARNEQFF. CDR3 in DNA: TGCAGTGCTAGAGACACTCTAGGGTGGGCCCGCAATGAGCAGTTCTTC.

The rearrangement links TRBV11-2 to TRBJ2-7; possible D gene TRBD1, 5 bases. The CDR3 has 16 residues. Between the trimmed V and J ends, which lost 4 bases and 3 bases, there was a span of 19 bases. Germline loops: CDR1 SGHAT, CDR2 FQNNGV. The CDR3 here is CASSSDRTDTDYEQYF. The CDR3 DNA reads as TGTGCCAGCAGCTCCGATCGAACGGACACCGACTACGAGCAGTACTTC.

The gene calls are TRBV11-2 and TRBJ2-3; D not certain. The length of the CDR3 is 16 residues. Germline V CDR1 and CDR2: SGHAT, FQNNGV. V gave up 1 base and J gave up 2 bases, with 13 bases separating them. The CDR3: CASSLGGIGNTDTQYF. CDR3 bases: TGTGCCAGCAGCTTAGGTGGGATTGGGAACACAGATACGCAGTATTTT. Supplemented by reference TRBV11-2 and TRBJ2-3, the full variable domain reads EAGVAQSPRYKIIEKRQSVAFWCNPISGHATLYWYQQILGQGPKLLIQFQNNGVVDDSQLPKDRFSAERLKGVDSTLKIQPAKLEDSAVYLCASSLGGIGNTDTQYFGPGTRLTVL.

A few counts support this clonotype. CDR3 coding DNA: TGTGCCAGCAGTTATCCGGGCACCCCTACTGAAGCTTTCTTT. Its protein is CASSYPGTPTEAFF. The chain employs TRBV6-5 and TRBJ1-1; D gene uncertain. This CDR3 is 14 amino acids long. Between the trimmed V and J ends, which lost 3 bases and 5 bases, there was a span of 13 bases. Germline V gene sequence: CDR1 MNHEY, CDR2 SVGAGI.

This clonotype was picked up many times. The chain is built from TRBV7-9 and TRBJ1-2; D is possibly TRBD1 (5 bases). Trimming removed 4 bases from V and 6 bases from J, with 15 bases in between. The CDR3 is made up of 14 amino acids. CDR1 and CDR2 (germline): SEHNR, FQNEAQ (reference sequence). Here the CDR3 DNA reads TGTGCCAGCAGCTCCACGGGGGAGGGTCATGGCTACACCTTC. Translating it yields CASSSTGEGHGYTF.